This T cell receptor (beta chain) stems from a study of blood T cell repertoires in COVID-19. Whole-study context: Samples of COVID-19 (acute and convalescent) were obtained from the United States, Italy and Spain.

Trimming took 5 bases from V and 3 from J, leaving 17 bases between them. This CDR3 comprises 16 residues. The V gene's germline CDR1 is LGHDT and CDR2 YNNKEL (reference sequence). How the authors handled the data: Reference gene primers were amplified, and this amplification served to estimate nucleated cell counts. Libraries were prepared by immunoSEQ multiplex PCR; TCRdb keeps only in-frame clonotypes and omits some of them. That table is the source of V, J and clone size, and D and trimming were worked out from the DNA. The sample yields over 40,000 clones, 90% seen once. The TCR comes from an elderly woman with acute or convalescent COVID-19. This chain joins TRBV3-1 (or the pseudogene TRBV3-2) and TRBJ1-3, with a tentative D call TRBD1 (6 bases). The sample consisted of peripheral blood. The DNA of the CDR3 is TGTGCCAGCAGCGTCGGGGGGCGGATAATTGGAAACACCATATATTTT. This sequence encodes CASSVGGRIIGNTIYF.